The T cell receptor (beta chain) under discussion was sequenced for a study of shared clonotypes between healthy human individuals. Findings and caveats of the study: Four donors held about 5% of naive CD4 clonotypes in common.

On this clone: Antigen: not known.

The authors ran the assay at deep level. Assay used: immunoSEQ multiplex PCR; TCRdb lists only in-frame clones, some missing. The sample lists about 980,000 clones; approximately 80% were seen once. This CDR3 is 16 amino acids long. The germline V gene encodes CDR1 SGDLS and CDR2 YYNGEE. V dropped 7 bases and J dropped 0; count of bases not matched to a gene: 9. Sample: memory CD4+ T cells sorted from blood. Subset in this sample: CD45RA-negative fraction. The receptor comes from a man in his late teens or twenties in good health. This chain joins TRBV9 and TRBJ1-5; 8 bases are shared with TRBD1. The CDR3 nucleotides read TGTGCCAGCTCCGGCGGGACAGGAAATAGCAATCAGCCCCAGCATTTT. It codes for CASSGGTGNSNQPQHF.